Listed here are 10 T cell receptor beta chains from one sample, sequenced in a study of PD-L1 blockade in urothelial cancer. Some clones are missing from TCRdb's copy, which holds only in-frame ones; the method was immunoSEQ multiplex PCR. Altogether about 86,000 clones are present, about 84% being singletons, with the ten largest covering roughly an eighth. Time point defined: pretreatment peripheral blood. This specimen was PBMCs, taken around atezolizumab (anti-PD-L1) treatment. The origin of the receptors is a man between 60 and 75 years old with urothelial cancer.

This clone has ten or more counts. The V gene is TRBV28, the J gene TRBJ2-7, with 15 bases fitting TRBD2. With V trimmed by 7 bases and J by 1 base, 14 bases remained unmatched. The CDR3 is 19 amino acids. Per the germline V gene, CDR1 is MDHEN and CDR2 is SYDVKM. In nucleotides, the CDR3 is TGTGCCAGCAACCCGCCGGGACTAGCGGGAGGTCGGGGGTCCTACGAGCAGTACTTC. Amino acids: CASNPPGLAGGRGSYEQYF.

V is TRBV5-8 and J is TRBJ2-3, with 7 bases that match TRBD2. J was trimmed by 4 bases and V by 4 bases; bases with no gene match: 0. The germline V gene has CDR1 SGHTS and CDR2 YDEGEE. This CDR3 is 12 amino acids long. CDR3 nucleotides: TGTGCCAGCAGCGGGGGGGCAGATACGCAGTATTTT. Amino acids: CASSGGADTQYF.

V and J are TRBV6-1 and TRBJ1-4; 8 bases align to TRBD1. With 10 bases clipped from V and 4 bases from J, the junction kept 8 bases outside the gene matches. Germline CDR1 is MNHNS and CDR2 is SASEGT. The length of the CDR3 is 14 residues. The CDR3 nucleotides read TGTGCCACCGGATTCGACAGGGGTAATGAAAAACTGTTTTTT. Translated, it gives CATGFDRGNEKLFF.

This clone was recorded only once. V and J are TRBV6-6 and TRBJ2-7; maybe TRBD1 (6 bases). CDR1 MNHNY and CDR2 SVGAGI come from the germline V gene (reference sequence). V lost 2 bases and J 5 bases, leaving 13 bases between the germline ends. The CDR3 is made up of 14 amino acids. The CDR3 nucleotides read TGTGCCAGCAGTTACGGCAGTGGGGGCCACGAGCAGTACTTC. Protein: CASSYGSGGHEQYF.

The chain uses TRBV11-2 and TRBJ2-5, with TRBD1 matching 7 bases. V lost 5 bases, J lost 4 bases, and 7 bases stayed unmatched. This CDR3 has 14 amino acids. Germline V CDR1 and CDR2: SGHAT, FQNNGV. The DNA of the CDR3 is TGTGCCAGCAGCGCTGGGACAGCCCGAGAGACCCAGTACTTC. Its protein is CASSAGTARETQYF.

This rearrangement joins TRBV30 to TRBJ1-3, with D perhaps TRBD1 (5 bases). Germline assignment: CDR1 GTSNPN and CDR2 SVGIG (reference sequence). Between the trimmed V and J ends, which lost 3 bases and 0 bases, there was a span of 9 bases. The CDR3 runs to 14 residues. CDR3 coding DNA: TGTGCCTGGAGGGGGCGACTCTCTGGAAACACCATATATTTT. Amino acids: CAWRGRLSGNTIYF.

This clone was seen just once. The genes are TRBV18 and TRBJ1-3, with a weak D call TRBD1 (5 bases). V lost 3 bases and J lost 4, with 13 bases in between. Germline V gives CDR1 KGHSH, CDR2 LQKENI. The CDR3 is 15 amino acids. This CDR3 is CASSPEAGLGNTIYF. The CDR3 DNA is TGTGCCAGCTCACCCGAGGCGGGGCTCGGAAACACCATATATTTT. Supplemented by reference TRBV18 and TRBJ1-3, the full variable domain reads NAGVMQNPRHLVRRRGQEARLRCSPMKGHSHVYWYRQLPEEGLKFMVYLQKENIIDESGMPKERFSAEFPKEGPSILRIQQVVRGDSAAYFCASSPEAGLGNTIYFGEGSWLTVV.

This chain links TRBV6-5 with TRBJ1-2, with D perhaps matching TRBD1 (5 bases). V was clipped by 2 bases and J by 8 bases, with 18 bases between them. The CDR3 is 15 residues long. CDR1 MNHEY and CDR2 SVGAGI come from the germline V gene. CDR3: CASSYTFKGVDGYTF. CDR3 nucleotides: TGTGCCAGCAGTTACACCTTCAAAGGGGTCGACGGCTACACCTTC.

This clone was seen a single time. V and J are TRBV28 and TRBJ2-7; 7 nucleotides agree with TRBD2. The CDR3 spans 15 residues. V dropped 10 bases and J dropped 1; count of bases not matched to a gene: 13. Germline V gene sequence: CDR1 MDHEN, CDR2 SYDVKM. The CDR3 here is CAITTGGVTSYEQYF. In DNA form, the CDR3 reads TGTGCCATTACGACTGGGGGGGTTACTTCCTACGAGCAGTACTTC.

V is TRBV7-2 and J is TRBJ2-7; TRBD1 agrees at 7 bases. Looked up from germline, CDR1 is SGHTA and CDR2 is FQGNSA. There are 12 residues in the CDR3. The trim removed 6 bases at V and 4 bases at J, leaving 3 bases unmatched. The CDR3 nucleotides read TGTGCCAGCAGTCAGGACAGGTACGAGCAGTACTTC. This gives the protein CASSQDRYEQYF. Combining the CDR3 with reference TRBV7-2 and TRBJ2-7 gives the whole variable domain GAGVSQSPSNKVTEKGKDVELRCDPISGHTALYWYRQSLGQGLEFLIYFQGNSAPDKSGLPSDRFSAERTGGSVSTLTIQRTQQEDSAVYLCASSQDRYEQYFGPGTRLTVT.